These T cell receptor beta chains were read from a single sample in a study of human T cells and chemical hapten exposure. A single record per CDR3 protein comes from TCRdb applying MiXCR to the 5' RACE reads. Among about 120,000 distinct CDR3 sequences listed, approximately 20% were seen once. Receptors originate from a human donor in good health. CDR3s leave out the opening cysteine and the closing phenylalanine or tryptophan.

J: TRBJ2-2
length: 12
V: TRBV15
CDR3: ATRQGGGTGELF

J: TRBJ1-2
length: 14
V: TRBV14
CDR3: ASSEVDGTGDYGYT

J: TRBJ2-5
length: 12
V: TRBV12-3/TRBV12-4
CDR3: ASSLDRGGETQY

J: TRBJ2-1
length: 12
V: TRBV20-1
CDR3: SASRTSSYNEQF

J: TRBJ2-3
length: 12
V: TRBV18
CDR3: ASSPDGAVDTQY

J: TRBJ2-3
length: 11
V: TRBV11-2
CDR3: ASSLVGPDTQY

J: TRBJ2-1
length: 12
V: TRBV30
CDR3: AWSRLAGGNEQF

J: TRBJ2-1
length: 13
V: TRBV3-1
CDR3: ASSQEGSEGNEQF

J: TRBJ1-1
length: 12
V: TRBV10-3
CDR3: AISERVGGTEAF

J: TRBJ1-2
length: 13
V: TRBV9
CDR3: ASSVWGQATYGYT

J: TRBJ1-2
length: 9
V: TRBV7-9
CDR3: ASRLAEDYT

J: TRBJ2-2
length: 8
V: TRBV12-3/TRBV12-4
CDR3: ASYSGELF

J: TRBJ2-4
length: 12
V: TRBV20-1
CDR3: SSERASGKNIQY

J: TRBJ2-1
length: 13
V: TRBV6-5
CDR3: ASSYQREGYNEQF

J: TRBJ2-1
length: 14
V: TRBV20-1
CDR3: SAISTSGSSYNEQF

J: TRBJ2-1
length: 11
V: TRBV28
CDR3: ASRLGQGGGQF

J: TRBJ2-1
length: 14
V: TRBV6-6
CDR3: ASKEIPSGNPNEQF

J: TRBJ1-1
length: 12
V: TRBV20-1
CDR3: SARSMGGPTEAF

J: TRBJ2-1
length: 11
V: TRBV10-3
CDR3: AISGSEGNEQF

J: TRBJ2-3
length: 18
V: TRBV6-5
CDR3: ASSYSIQGARLAATDTQY

J: TRBJ2-1
length: 10
V: TRBV12-3/TRBV12-4
CDR3: AKEGGNNEQF

J: TRBJ2-7
length: 12
V: TRBV28
CDR3: ASSLRQGAHEQY

J: TRBJ2-3
length: 13
V: TRBV27
CDR3: ASIGSGSGTDTQY

J: TRBJ2-3
length: 15
V: TRBV27
CDR3: ASSLSRTSGKTDTQY

J: TRBJ2-4
length: 12
V: TRBV28
CDR3: ASRARGAKNIQY

J: TRBJ1-1
length: 12
V: TRBV6-1
CDR3: ASRATGGYTEAF

J: TRBJ1-4
length: 12
V: TRBV7-9
CDR3: ASSLGVGKEKLF

J: TRBJ2-1
length: 18
V: TRBV27
CDR3: ASSLTPGLAGGSSYNEQF

J: TRBJ2-3
length: 12
V: TRBV5-1
CDR3: ASSLAGRTDTQY

J: TRBJ1-2
length: 13
V: TRBV11-2
CDR3: ASSLNPDRNYGYT

J: TRBJ1-5
length: 10
V: TRBV12-3/TRBV12-4
CDR3: ASSLGAGPQH

J: TRBJ1-5
length: 14
V: TRBV6-2/TRBV6-3
CDR3: ASSRNVQGSNQPQH

J: TRBJ1-2
length: 13
V: TRBV6-5
CDR3: ASSSGAGQVYGYT

J: TRBJ2-1
length: 14
V: TRBV28
CDR3: ASSYSGRPTYNEQF

J: TRBJ2-1
length: 6
V: TRBV19
CDR3: ASINEF

J: TRBJ2-1
length: 17
V: TRBV7-2
CDR3: ASSRLAGGLGTSYNEQF

J: TRBJ2-7
length: 13
V: TRBV6-6
CDR3: ASSPIKGPGYEQY

J: TRBJ2-3
length: 12
V: TRBV10-3
CDR3: AISGSGHTDTQY

J: TRBJ1-5
length: 13
V: TRBV20-1
CDR3: SAQRHRDVNQPQH

J: TRBJ2-1
length: 13
V: TRBV24-1
CDR3: ATSSGLAVYNEQF

J: TRBJ1-6
length: 12
V: TRBV6-5
CDR3: ASTRTGGNSPLH

J: TRBJ1-2
length: 8
V: TRBV20-1
CDR3: SALAYGYT

J: TRBJ1-1
length: 11
V: TRBV4-1
CDR3: ASSQMGDTEAF

J: TRBJ2-6
length: 15
V: TRBV13
CDR3: ASSYGDSGSGANVLT

J: TRBJ1-2
length: 13
V: TRBV4-2
CDR3: ASSPRAGPNYGYT

J: TRBJ1-6
length: 12
V: TRBV20-1
CDR3: SALGLVGNSPLH